The source of this T cell receptor beta chain is a study of CD4+ T cells in melanoma. Study-level findings and limits: A reported correlation linked neoantigen-specific CD4+ T cells to CD8+, macrophage and B cell function. In melanoma, neoantigen-specific CD4+ T cells reportedly differed in differentiation state.

Assay: immunoSEQ multiplex PCR; the TCRdb copy retains only in-frame clones and omits some. The sample yields fewer than 20,000 clones, more than 70% seen once. Concerning this clone: The antigen is unknown.

V was clipped by 8 bases and J by 0 bases, with 11 bases between them. The CDR3 runs to 15 residues. Germline CDR1 and CDR2: LNHDA and SQIVND (reference sequence). The origin of this receptor is a human donor with melanoma. J is TRBJ2-6 and V is TRBV19; D is uncertain. Sequencing was performed on cells from a culture (not recorded whether cultured in vitro). Here the CDR3 reads CASSPQDSGANVLTF. The CDR3 DNA reads as TGTGCCAGTTCTCCCCAAGACTCTGGGGCCAACGTCCTGACTTTC.